The rows below give T cell receptor beta chains drawn from one sample of a study of beta chain features in type 1 diabetes. Generated by immunoSEQ multiplex PCR, the TCRdb table keeps only in-frame clones and is missing some. The table shows approximately 150,000 clones, with roughly an eighth occurring only once. The sample consisted of central memory CD4+ T cells from blood. These receptor sequences come from a man in his late teens or twenties with type 1 diabetes. Both conserved end residues are part of each CDR3. Fields, in order: clone size, D gene, V gene, J gene, CDR3 protein, CDR3 DNA. A D gene is named only where the DNA matches it firmly. For some rows the clone size is stated as once, few or many, or as a class when expanded; others skip it.

size: few; D: .; V: TRBV7-7; J: TRBJ2-2; CDR3: CASSPLGIANTGELFF; DNA: TGTGCTAGCAGCCCATTGGGGATCGCGAACACCGGGGAGCTGTTTTTT
size: few; D: .; V: TRBV18; J: TRBJ1-2; CDR3: CASSPPDYGYTF; DNA: TGTGCCAGCTCACCACCCGACTATGGCTACACCTTC
size: .; D: .; V: TRBV6-4; J: TRBJ2-3; CDR3: CASSARPSSTDTQYF; DNA: TGTGCCAGCAGTGCTAGGCCCTCATCCACAGATACGCAGTATTTT
size: .; D: .; V: TRBV4-1; J: TRBJ1-2; CDR3: CASSLEIGPNYGYTF; DNA: TGCGCCAGCAGCCTAGAAATAGGCCCGAACTATGGCTACACCTTC
size: .; D: .; V: TRBV5-1; J: TRBJ1-2; CDR3: CASSLDDSYGYTF; DNA: TGCGCCAGCAGCTTGGATGACAGCTATGGCTACACCTTC
size: .; D: .; V: TRBV5-1; J: TRBJ2-3; CDR3: CASSQGRSTDTQYF; DNA: TGCGCCAGCAGCCAGGGTAGGTCCACAGATACGCAGTATTTT
size: few; D: TRBD1; V: TRBV2; J: TRBJ2-7; CDR3: CASSSDRVGEQYF; DNA: TGTGCCAGCAGTTCCGACAGGGTAGGCGAGCAGTACTTC
size: .; D: .; V: TRBV18; J: TRBJ2-7; CDR3: CASSRTDANYEQYF; DNA: TGTGCCAGCTCCCGCACCGACGCCAACTACGAGCAGTACTTC
size: few; D: .; V: TRBV5-4; J: TRBJ2-1; CDR3: CASSKPMGNEQFF; DNA: TGTGCCAGCAGTAAGCCTATGGGGAATGAGCAGTTCTTC
size: .; D: .; V: TRBV7-7; J: TRBJ2-2; CDR3: CASSGGLAGELFF; DNA: TGTGCCAGCAGCGGGGGCTTGGCCGGGGAGCTGTTTTTT
size: few; D: .; V: TRBV27; J: TRBJ1-1; CDR3: CASSLRMNTEAFF; DNA: TGTGCCAGCAGTTTACGAATGAACACTGAAGCTTTCTTT
size: .; D: .; V: TRBV15; J: TRBJ1-6; CDR3: CATSRLGVSPLHF; DNA: TGTGCCACCAGCAGGCTTGGGGTTTCACCCCTCCACTTT
size: few; D: .; V: TRBV6-5; J: TRBJ2-2; CDR3: CASSKTRGTGELFF; DNA: TGTGCCAGCAGCAAAACCAGGGGTACCGGGGAGCTGTTTTTT
size: .; D: .; V: TRBV9; J: TRBJ2-3; CDR3: CASSGTGYTQYF; DNA: TGTGCCAGCAGCGGGACTGGCTATACGCAGTATTTT
size: .; D: .; V: TRBV7-8; J: TRBJ1-2; CDR3: CASSPTLQDYGYTF; DNA: TGTGCCAGCAGCCCAACCTTACAAGATTATGGCTACACCTTC
size: few; D: TRBD1; V: TRBV19; J: TRBJ2-1; CDR3: CASKEQGSSVDEQFF; DNA: TGTGCCTCCAAGGAACAGGGGAGTTCTGTCGATGAGCAGTTCTTC
size: few; D: TRBD1; V: TRBV15; J: TRBJ1-1; CDR3: CATSRGQGSWNTEAFF; DNA: TGTGCCACCAGCAGAGGACAGGGGAGTTGGAACACTGAAGCTTTCTTT
size: .; D: TRBD1; V: TRBV6-5; J: TRBJ1-1; CDR3: CASLPGQRNTEAFF; DNA: TGTGCCAGTCTTCCGGGACAGAGGAACACTGAAGCTTTCTTT
size: few; D: .; V: TRBV10-3; J: TRBJ2-3; CDR3: CAISTPEHATDTQYF; DNA: TGTGCCATCTCCACCCCGGAACACGCCACAGATACGCAGTATTTT
size: .; D: TRBD1; V: TRBV7-2; J: TRBJ2-3; CDR3: CASSQGQGSDTQYF; DNA: TGTGCCAGCAGCCAGGGACAGGGGTCAGATACGCAGTATTTT
size: .; D: TRBD1; V: TRBV6-5; J: TRBJ2-5; CDR3: CASRPGTGEVETQYF; DNA: TGTGCCAGCAGACCTGGGACAGGGGAAGTGGAGACCCAGTACTTC
size: few; D: .; V: TRBV30; J: TRBJ2-4; CDR3: CAWSVSAELDIQYF; DNA: TGTGCCTGGAGTGTATCGGCGGAGTTGGACATTCAGTACTTC
size: .; D: TRBD1; V: TRBV7-2; J: TRBJ2-7; CDR3: CASSYPGQDSYEQYF; DNA: TGTGCCAGCAGCTACCCGGGACAGGATTCCTACGAGCAGTACTTC
size: .; D: TRBD2; V: TRBV4-2; J: TRBJ2-3; CDR3: CASSQGPRLAGERTDTQYF; DNA: TGTGCCAGCAGCCAGGGTCCTCGTCTAGCGGGGGAGCGCACAGATACGCAGTATTTT
size: .; D: .; V: TRBV30; J: TRBJ1-1; CDR3: CAWSVQENTEAFF; DNA: TGTGCCTGGAGTGTGCAGGAGAACACTGAAGCTTTCTTT
size: .; D: .; V: TRBV29-1; J: TRBJ2-1; CDR3: CSVLFYNEQFF; DNA: TGCAGCGTACTTTTCTACAATGAGCAGTTCTTC
size: .; D: .; V: TRBV6-5; J: TRBJ1-2; CDR3: CASSPLQTVSYGYTF; DNA: TGTGCCAGCAGCCCACTACAAACAGTTTCCTATGGCTACACCTTC
size: .; D: .; V: TRBV4-1; J: TRBJ2-7; CDR3: CASSQVNLIAGDEQYF; DNA: TGCGCCAGCAGCCAAGTCAACCTAATTGCTGGGGACGAGCAGTACTTC
size: many; D: .; V: TRBV30; J: TRBJ2-2; CDR3: CAWAQTTGELFF; DNA: TGTGCCTGGGCTCAGACGACCGGGGAGCTGTTTTTT
size: .; D: .; V: TRBV6-5; J: TRBJ1-2; CDR3: CASSPPGVDYGYTF; DNA: TGTGCCAGCAGCCCCCCTGGGGTGGACTATGGCTACACCTTC
size: many; D: .; V: TRBV29-1; J: TRBJ1-4; CDR3: CSAQEGGGNEKLFF; DNA: TGCAGCGCCCAGGAGGGGGGAGGCAATGAAAAACTGTTTTTT
size: many; D: TRBD1; V: TRBV7-8; J: TRBJ1-1; CDR3: CASRSGQTVNTEAFF; DNA: TGTGCCAGCAGGTCGGGACAGACCGTGAACACTGAAGCTTTCTTT
size: .; D: TRBD2; V: TRBV5-6; J: TRBJ2-1; CDR3: CASSLVAGAYNEQFF; DNA: TGTGCCAGCAGCTTGGTAGCGGGGGCCTACAATGAGCAGTTCTTC
size: many; D: .; V: TRBV2; J: TRBJ2-1; CDR3: CASSVGFEQFF; DNA: TGTGCCAGCAGTGTGGGTTTCGAGCAGTTCTTC
size: .; D: TRBD1; V: TRBV19; J: TRBJ2-2; CDR3: CASSTDRGNGELFF; DNA: TGTGCCAGTAGTACGGACAGGGGGAACGGGGAGCTGTTTTTT
size: .; D: .; V: TRBV27; J: TRBJ2-1; CDR3: CASNYREANEQFF; DNA: TGTGCCAGCAATTACAGGGAGGCCAATGAGCAGTTCTTC